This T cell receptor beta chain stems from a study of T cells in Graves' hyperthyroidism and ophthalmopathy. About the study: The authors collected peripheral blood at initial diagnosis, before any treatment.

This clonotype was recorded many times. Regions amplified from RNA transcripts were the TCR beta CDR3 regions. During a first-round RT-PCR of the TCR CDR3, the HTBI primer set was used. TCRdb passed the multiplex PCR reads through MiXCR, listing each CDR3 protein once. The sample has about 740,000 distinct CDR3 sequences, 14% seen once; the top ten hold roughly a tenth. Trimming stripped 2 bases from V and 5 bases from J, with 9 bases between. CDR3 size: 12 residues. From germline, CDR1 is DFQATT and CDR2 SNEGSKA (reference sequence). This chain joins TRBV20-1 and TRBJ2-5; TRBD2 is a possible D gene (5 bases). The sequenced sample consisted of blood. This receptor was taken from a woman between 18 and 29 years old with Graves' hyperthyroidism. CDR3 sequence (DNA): TGCAGTGCTAGACTAGGCGGGGAGACCCAGTACTTC. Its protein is CSARLGGETQYF.